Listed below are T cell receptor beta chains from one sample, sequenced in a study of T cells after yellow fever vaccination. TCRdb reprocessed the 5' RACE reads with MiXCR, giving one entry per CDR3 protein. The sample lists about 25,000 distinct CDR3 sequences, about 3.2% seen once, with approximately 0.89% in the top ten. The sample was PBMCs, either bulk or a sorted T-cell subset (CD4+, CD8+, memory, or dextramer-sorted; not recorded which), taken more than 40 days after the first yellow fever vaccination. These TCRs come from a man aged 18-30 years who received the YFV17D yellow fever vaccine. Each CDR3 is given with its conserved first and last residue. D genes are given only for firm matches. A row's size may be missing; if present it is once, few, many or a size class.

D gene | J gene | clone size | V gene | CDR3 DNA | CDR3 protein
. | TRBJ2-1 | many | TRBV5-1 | TGCGCCAGCAGCCCGAATCAGGGGCGCTCCTACAATGAGCAGTTCTTC | CASSPNQGRSYNEQFF
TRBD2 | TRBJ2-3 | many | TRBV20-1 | TGCAGTGCTAGAGATCCTAGCGGTACAGATACGCAGTATTTT | CSARDPSGTDTQYF
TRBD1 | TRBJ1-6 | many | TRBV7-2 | TGTGCCAGCAGCTTAGTGGGGACAGGGACCATTAATTCACCCCTCCACTTT | CASSLVGTGTINSPLHF
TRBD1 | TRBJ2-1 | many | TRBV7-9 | TGTGCCAGCAGCACTGAGGACAGGGGTTCTTACAATGAGCAGTTCTTC | CASSTEDRGSYNEQFF
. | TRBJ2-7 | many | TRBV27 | TGTGCCAGCAGTTTAGTGGCCCCCAGGGGTATGGGCTACGAGCAGTACTTC | CASSLVAPRGMGYEQYF
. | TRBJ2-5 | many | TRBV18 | TGTGCCAGCTCACCACCTGAACAGACTGGAACCCAGTACTTC | CASSPPEQTGTQYF
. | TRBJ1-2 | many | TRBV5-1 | TGCGCCAGCAGCTTAAGCGGGATCTATGGCTACACCTTC | CASSLSGIYGYTF
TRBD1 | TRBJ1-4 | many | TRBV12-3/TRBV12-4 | TGTGCCAGCAGATCGCAGGGGGAAGTGGTCGGTGAAAAACTGTTTTTT | CASRSQGEVVGEKLFF
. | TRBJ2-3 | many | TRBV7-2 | TGTGCCAGCAGCCCTACGGGTGGCCCCGATACGCAGTATTTT | CASSPTGGPDTQYF
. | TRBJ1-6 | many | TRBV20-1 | TGCAGTGCCCCTCGGGTGGGGAATTCACCCCTCCACTTT | CSAPRVGNSPLHF
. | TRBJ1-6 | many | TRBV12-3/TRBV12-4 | TGTGCCAGCAGTCGGGACGGAAATAATTCACCCCTCCACTTT | CASSRDGNNSPLHF
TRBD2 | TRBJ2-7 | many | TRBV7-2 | TGTGCCAGCACCCTAGCGGGGGGGCGGTACGAGCAGTACTTC | CASTLAGGRYEQYF
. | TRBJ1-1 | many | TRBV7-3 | TGTGCCAGCAGCCTCGGACGGAACACTGAAGCTTTCTTT | CASSLGRNTEAFF
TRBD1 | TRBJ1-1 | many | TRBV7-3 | TGTGCCAGCAGCGGGCAGGGGGCGCACACTGAAGATTTCTTT | CASSGQGAHTEDFF
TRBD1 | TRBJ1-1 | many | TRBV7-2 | TGTGCCAGCATACGGGACAGGGAGGGGACTGAAGCTTTCTTT | CASIRDREGTEAFF
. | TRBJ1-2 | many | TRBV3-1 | TGTGCCAGCAGCCACGCGCTCTATGGCTACACCTTC | CASSHALYGYTF
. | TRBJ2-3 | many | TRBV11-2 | TGTGCCAGCAGCTTAGGGGCTAGAATCCCAGATACGCAGTATTTT | CASSLGARIPDTQYF
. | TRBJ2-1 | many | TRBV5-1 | TGCGCCAGCAGCGCGGGGCCATCCTACAATGAGCAGTTCTTC | CASSAGPSYNEQFF
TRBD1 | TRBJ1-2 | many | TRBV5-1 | TGCGCCAGCAGCATACAAGCCACCGGGACAGGGAACGGCTACACCTTC | CASSIQATGTGNGYTF
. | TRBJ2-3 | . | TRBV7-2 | TGTGCCAGCAGCCTCCTGAAGGTTAGCACAGATACGCAGTATTTT | CASSLLKVSTDTQYF
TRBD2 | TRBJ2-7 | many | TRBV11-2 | TGTGCCAGCAGCTCGCCGGGACTAGCGGGGACGAACTCCTACGAGCAGTACTTC | CASSSPGLAGTNSYEQYF
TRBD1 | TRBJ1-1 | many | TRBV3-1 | TGTGCCAGCAGCCACGGACAGGCGATCACTGAAGCTTTCTTT | CASSHGQAITEAFF
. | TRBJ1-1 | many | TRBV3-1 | TGTGCCAGCACCACGACAGGCGGAGGAGCTTTCTTT | CASTTTGGGAFF
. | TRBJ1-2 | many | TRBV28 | TGTGCCAGCATGGGGGGTTACTATGGCTACACCTTC | CASMGGYYGYTF
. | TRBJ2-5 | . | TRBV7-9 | TGTACCACCGACGATACAGGGCGTGTCTGGGAGACCCAGTACTTC | CTTDDTGRVWETQYF
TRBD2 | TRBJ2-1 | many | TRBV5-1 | TGCGCCAGCACACCCTCACTAGCGGGGGGGTCGAATGAGCAGTTCTTC | CASTPSLAGGSNEQFF
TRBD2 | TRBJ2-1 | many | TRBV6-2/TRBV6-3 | TGTGCCAGCTCCCCTCGCGGGGGGCTGAGGAATGAGCAGTTCTTC | CASSPRGGLRNEQFF
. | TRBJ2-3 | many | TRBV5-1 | TGCGCCAGCAGCTTCGACAGCACCACAGATACGCAGTATTTT | CASSFDSTTDTQYF
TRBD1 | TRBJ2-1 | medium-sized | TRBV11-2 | TGTGCCAGCAGCTTAGGGGACAGGAACTACAATGAGCAGTTCTTC | CASSLGDRNYNEQFF